The TCR beta chain described here comes from a study of response to subunit inactivated influenza vaccine (dated by TCRdb to 2017 to 2018). In terms of the full investigation: Deep quantitative T cell receptor repertoire profiling was used in the study to track responses to a trivalent subunit inactivated influenza vaccine. Study-wide conclusions, independent of this receptor: According to the authors, only a limited number of new T cells may be recruited by each seasonal influenza vaccination.

The cysteine opens and the phenylalanine closes a CDR3 of 12 amino acids. Kept here is only the CDR3 DNA, which spans 36 bases and is read in frame from base 1. CDR1 and CDR2 are read off the germline V gene (reference sequence) as DFQATT and SNEGSKA. The receptor library was made with RT-PCR. The reads were generated on an Illumina HiSeq 2500. Using fastp at Q25 and MiXCR, TCRdb reprocessed the public reads and kept productive beta chains. Every entry covers one CDR3 protein and lists the most common genes and DNA from its rows. For this sample the table gives some 540,000 distinct CDR3 sequences, of which under 25% were detected only once. The biggest ten clones account for 2.5% to 3.5% of the sample. Of note for this clonotype: Its antigen is currently not known. No base qualities exist here, and no much larger clone lies one base off it.

The same data also contributed to another study, on T cells expressing NK-cell markers. The second study also describes: 5'RACE template switching, by which a universal primer site and unique molecular identifiers were added, was used to make TCR beta cDNA libraries. TCR beta-chain repertoires were profiled in sorted CD3+CD56+NKG2C+, CD3+CD56+NKG2C- and CD3+CD56-NKG2C+ T-cell subsets from about 8 donors. Among the eight sequenced donors, seven were HCMV-seropositive and one was HCMV-seronegative. In several experiments an anti-gammadeltaTCR antibody was added to restrict sorting to alphabetaTCR-expressing T cells. In roughly six donors, the dominant CD3+CD56+NKG2C+ clonotypes ranked among the top 10 CD8+ clonotypes, making up about 1.0-7.0% of CD8+ T cells. Those dominant clonotypes were again the most abundant among CD3+CD56-NKG2C+ cells in a handful of donors, at roughly 25-65%. Whether the expanded NKG2C-expressing T cell clones were specific for HCMV antigens remained unclear. The eight sequenced donors were randomly selected healthy volunteers, three men and five women. HCMV-specific IgG was detected in serum with a commercial ELISA kit to determine HCMV serostatus. Ficoll density gradient centrifugation was used to isolate peripheral blood mononuclear cells from blood. Magnetic immunoseparation with Miltenyi isolation kits was used to isolate CD4+ and CD8+ T cells from PBMC. Priming for cDNA synthesis came from the TCR beta constant segment, and two successive PCR amplification steps followed. Illumina HiSeq 2000/2500, MiSeq or NextSeq was used to sequence libraries as 2 x 150 bp reads. MIGEC handled demultiplexing of the reads and grouping by UMI, while MiTCR was used to assemble and quantify clonotypes. Only TCR cDNA sequences supported by at least two reads were kept to exclude erroneous sequences. The tcR package was used for downstream repertoire analysis, and clonotypes were matched across fractions by CDR3 nucleotide sequence plus V segment. VDJmatch was used to annotate antigen specificity against VDJdb, with one amino acid substitution allowed in CDR3.

This specimen was CD4+ T cells sorted from PBMCs, taken about 13 days after vaccination. The chain is assembled from TRBV20-1 and TRBJ2-5, and TRBD2 matches 8 of the central bases. The receptor was isolated from a man aged 45-65 years who received an inactivated influenza vaccine. Donor details come from another sample of the same person, matched by shared clones. The CDR3 amino acid sequence is: CGVQAGVETQYF. The DNA sequence is given as TGCGGAGTACAAGCGGGGGTAGAGACCCAGTACTTC.